These 8 T cell receptor beta chains came from one sample sequenced in a study of CD8 T cells in ankylosing spondylitis. Study findings and constraints: A motif in TCR beta, a set of about 8 highly homologous variants, appeared characteristic of ankylosing spondylitis blood.

Via MiXCR, TCRdb re-called the 5' RACE reads, giving one row per CDR3 protein. The sample records 700,000 to 1,000,000 distinct CDR3 sequences, over 9.5% being singletons. These receptors' targets are unknown. Sequencing was performed on blood, either unsorted or a sorted T cell fraction (not recorded which). The receptors shown here come from a male donor with ankylosing spondylitis.

This clonotype was seen more than once but under ten times. The V gene is TRBV27, the J gene TRBJ2-1; possible D gene TRBD2, 6 bases. In germline, CDR1 is MNHEY, CDR2 SMNVEV (reference sequence). V gave up 5 bases and J gave up 5 bases, with 13 bases separating them. The CDR3 extends over 14 amino acids. CDR3 in amino acids: CASSRRGRHNEQFF. CDR3 DNA: TGTGCCAGCAGTAGGAGGGGAAGGCACAATGAGCAGTTCTTC.

This clonotype showed up just a few times. CDR3 coding DNA: TGCGCCAGCAGCCTTGAGCGGCCAGGAGAGACCCAGTACTTC. Its protein product is CASSLERPGETQYF. The chain combines TRBV5-1 with TRBJ2-5; D might be TRBD2 (5 bases). The V end was cut by 4 bases, the J end by 4 bases, with 14 bases between. The CDR3 covers 14 residues. Germline CDR1 SGHRS, CDR2 YFSETQ.

The chain is built from TRBV6-2 or TRBV6-3 and TRBJ2-2, with D possibly being TRBD1 (7 bases). The CDR3 is 16 amino acids. V lost 7 bases and J 3 bases, leaving 18 bases between the germline ends. Germline assignment: CDR1 MNHEY and CDR2 SVGEGT. The DNA for the CDR3 is TGTGCCAGCAATCCCGCGGGACAGATTTACACCGGGGAGCTGTTTTTT. Amino acids: CASNPAGQIYTGELFF.

The V and J genes are TRBV4-3 and TRBJ2-3, with D maybe TRBD1 (6 bases). Trimming took off 1 base at V and 4 bases at J, with 12 bases between the two ends. The CDR3 covers 15 residues. CDR1 is LGHNA and CDR2 is YSLEER in the germline V gene. The CDR3 bases are TGCGCCAGCAGCCAAGTTGGGGCAGGGGCAGATACGCAGTATTTT. It encodes CASSQVGAGADTQYF.

This clonotype was counted many times. The chain combines TRBV20-1 with TRBJ2-7; the D gene is possibly TRBD2 (5 bases). The CDR3 totals 14 residues. Trimming took off 0 bases at V and 0 bases at J, with 9 bases between the two ends. Per the germline V gene, CDR1 is DFQATT and CDR2 is SNEGSKA (reference sequence). This CDR3 is CSARDTGFSYEQYF. The CDR3 DNA follows: TGCAGTGCTAGAGATACGGGGTTCTCCTACGAGCAGTACTTC.

The chain is built from TRBV6-2 or TRBV6-3 and TRBJ2-3; 9 bases are a match to TRBD1. The V segment lost 2 bases and the J segment 3 bases; nucleotides outside the gene matches: 9. This CDR3 spans 17 amino acids. Germline CDR1 and CDR2: MNHEY and SVGEGT. Written as DNA, the CDR3 is TGTGCCAGCAGTTACCCTAAGGACAGGGGCTTTACAGATACGCAGTATTTT. Translating gives CASSYPKDRGFTDTQYF.

This clonotype turned up a few times. The chain uses TRBV5-1 and TRBJ1-1, with a possible D match to TRBD1 (5 bases). Per germline, CDR1 SGHRS and CDR2 YFSETQ. V lost 6 bases and J 1 base, leaving 10 bases between the germline ends. This CDR3 has 13 amino acids. CDR3 nucleotide sequence: TGCGCCAGCACGGCCACAGGGAACACTGAAGCTTTCTTT. Its protein is CASTATGNTEAFF.

The chain links TRBV15 to TRBJ2-5; D could derive from TRBD1 or TRBD2 (5 bases each). The CDR3 sequence is 15 residues long. Trimming took 0 bases from V and 5 from J, leaving 13 bases between them. The germline CDR1 and CDR2 sequences are LNHNV and YYDKDF (reference sequence). The CDR3 spells CATSRDPGSGETQYF. In DNA, the CDR3 is TGTGCCACCAGCAGAGATCCAGGGAGTGGCGAGACCCAGTACTTC.